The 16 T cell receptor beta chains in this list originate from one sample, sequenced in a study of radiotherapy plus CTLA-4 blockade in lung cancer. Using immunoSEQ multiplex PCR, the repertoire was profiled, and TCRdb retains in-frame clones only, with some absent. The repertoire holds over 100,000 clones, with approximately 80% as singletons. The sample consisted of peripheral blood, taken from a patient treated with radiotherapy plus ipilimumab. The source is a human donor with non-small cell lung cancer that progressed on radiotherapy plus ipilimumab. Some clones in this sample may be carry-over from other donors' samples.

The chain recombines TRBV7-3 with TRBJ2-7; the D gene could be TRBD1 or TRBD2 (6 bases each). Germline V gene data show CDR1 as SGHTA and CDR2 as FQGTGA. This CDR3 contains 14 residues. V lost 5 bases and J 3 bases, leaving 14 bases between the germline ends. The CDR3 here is CASSPTGRHYEQYF. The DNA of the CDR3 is TGTGCCAGCAGCCCCACAGGGAGGCACTACGAGCAGTACTTC.

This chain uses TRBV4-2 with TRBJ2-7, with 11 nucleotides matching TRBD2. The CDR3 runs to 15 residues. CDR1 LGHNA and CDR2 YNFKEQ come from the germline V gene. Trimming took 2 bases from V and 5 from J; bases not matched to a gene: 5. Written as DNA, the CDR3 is TGTGCCAGCAGCCAACTGACTAGCGGGGTCGACGAGCAGTACTTC. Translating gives CASSQLTSGVDEQYF.

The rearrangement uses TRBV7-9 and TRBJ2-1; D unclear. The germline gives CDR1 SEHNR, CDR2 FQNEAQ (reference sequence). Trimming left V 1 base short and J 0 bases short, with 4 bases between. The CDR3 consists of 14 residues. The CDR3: CASSLVLSYNEQFF. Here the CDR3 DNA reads TGTGCCAGCAGCTTAGTACTCTCCTACAATGAGCAGTTCTTC.

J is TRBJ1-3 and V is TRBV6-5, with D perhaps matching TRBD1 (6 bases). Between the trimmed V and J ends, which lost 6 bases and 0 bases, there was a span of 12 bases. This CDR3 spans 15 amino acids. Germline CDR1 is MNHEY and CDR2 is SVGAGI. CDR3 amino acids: CASSQRGLSGNTIYF. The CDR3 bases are TGTGCCAGCAGCCAACGGGGGCTCTCTGGAAACACCATATATTTT.

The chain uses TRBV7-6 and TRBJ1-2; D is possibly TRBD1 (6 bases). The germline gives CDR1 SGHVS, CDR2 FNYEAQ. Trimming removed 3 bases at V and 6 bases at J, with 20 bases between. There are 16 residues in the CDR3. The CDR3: CASSFFRQERINGYTF. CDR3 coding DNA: TGTGCCAGCAGCTTTTTCCGACAGGAGCGGATCAATGGCTACACCTTC.

The CDR3: CASRLGGEKLFF. The CDR3 DNA is TGTGCCAGCAGACTTGGGGGGGAAAAACTGTTTTTT. This chain links TRBV28 with TRBJ1-4, with D maybe TRBD1 (5 bases). CDR3 length: 12 amino acids. Trimming took off 6 bases at V and 8 bases at J, with 10 bases between the two ends. The germline V gene encodes CDR1 MDHEN and CDR2 SYDVKM. The whole variable domain, remainder taken from reference TRBV28 and TRBJ1-4, is DVKVTQSSRYLVKRTGEKVFLECVQDMDHENMFWYRQDPGLGLRLIYFSYDVKMKEKGDIPEGYSVSREKKERFSLILESASTNQTSMYLCASRLGGEKLFFGSGTQLSVL.

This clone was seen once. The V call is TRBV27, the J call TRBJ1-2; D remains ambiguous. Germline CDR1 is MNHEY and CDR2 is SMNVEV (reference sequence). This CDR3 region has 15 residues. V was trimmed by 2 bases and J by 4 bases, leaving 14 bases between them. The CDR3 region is CASSLTGRGLYGYTF. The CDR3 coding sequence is TGTGCCAGCAGTTTAACCGGGCGCGGACTCTATGGCTACACCTTC.

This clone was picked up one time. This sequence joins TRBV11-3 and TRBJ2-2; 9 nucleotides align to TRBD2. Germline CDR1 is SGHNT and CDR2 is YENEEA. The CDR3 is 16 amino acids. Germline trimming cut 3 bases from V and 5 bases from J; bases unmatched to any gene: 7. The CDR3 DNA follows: TGTGCCAGCAGCTTCGGTAGCGGGGGTTATACCGGGGAGCTGTTTTTT. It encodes CASSFGSGGYTGELFF. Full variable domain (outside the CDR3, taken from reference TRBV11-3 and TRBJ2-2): EAGVVQSPRYKIIEKKQPVAFWCNPISGHNTLYWYLQNLGQGPELLIRYENEEAVDDSQLPKDRFSAERLKGVDSTLKIQPAELGDSAVYLCASSFGSGGYTGELFFGEGSRLTVL.

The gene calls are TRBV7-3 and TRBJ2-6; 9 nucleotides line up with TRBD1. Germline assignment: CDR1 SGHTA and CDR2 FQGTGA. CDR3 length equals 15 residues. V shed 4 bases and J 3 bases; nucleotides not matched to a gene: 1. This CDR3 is CASSWTGDGANVLTF. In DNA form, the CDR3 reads TGTGCCAGCAGCTGGACAGGGGATGGGGCCAACGTCCTGACTTTC.

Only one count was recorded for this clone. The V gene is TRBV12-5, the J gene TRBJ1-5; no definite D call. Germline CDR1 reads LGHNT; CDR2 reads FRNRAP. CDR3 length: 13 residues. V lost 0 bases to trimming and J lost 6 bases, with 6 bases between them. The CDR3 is CASGLVVTQPQHF. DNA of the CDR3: TGTGCTAGTGGTTTGGTCGTGACTCAGCCCCAGCATTTT.

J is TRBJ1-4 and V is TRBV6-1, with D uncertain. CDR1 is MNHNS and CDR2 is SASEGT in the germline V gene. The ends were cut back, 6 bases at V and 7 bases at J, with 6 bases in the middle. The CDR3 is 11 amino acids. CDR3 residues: CASSLSEKLFF. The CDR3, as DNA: TGTGCCAGCAGCCTGTCTGAAAAACTGTTTTTT.

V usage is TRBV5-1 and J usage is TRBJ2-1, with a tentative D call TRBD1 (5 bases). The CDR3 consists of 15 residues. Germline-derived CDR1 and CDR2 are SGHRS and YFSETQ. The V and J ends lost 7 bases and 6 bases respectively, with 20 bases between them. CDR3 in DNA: TGCGCCAGCTCCAGGGAAGGTAAGGGGTTCAATGAGCAGTTCTTC. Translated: CASSREGKGFNEQFF. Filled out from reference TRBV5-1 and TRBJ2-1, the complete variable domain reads KAGVTQTPRYLIKTRGQQVTLSCSPISGHRSVSWYQQTPGQGLQFLFEYFSETQRNKGNFPGRFSGRQFSNSRSEMNVSTLELGDSALYLCASSREGKGFNEQFFGPGTRLTVL.

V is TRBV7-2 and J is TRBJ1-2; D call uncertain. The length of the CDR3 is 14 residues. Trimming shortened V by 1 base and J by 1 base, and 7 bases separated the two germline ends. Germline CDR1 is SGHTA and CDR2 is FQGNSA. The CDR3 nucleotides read TGTGCCAGCAGCTTAGGGCCACTTAACTATGGCTACACCTTC. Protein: CASSLGPLNYGYTF.

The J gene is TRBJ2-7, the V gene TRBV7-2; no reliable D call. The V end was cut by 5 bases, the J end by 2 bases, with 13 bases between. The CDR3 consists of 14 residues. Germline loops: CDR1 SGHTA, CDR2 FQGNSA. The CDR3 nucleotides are TGTGCCAGCAGCCAAAGCTTCGGTGCCTACGAGCAGTACTTC. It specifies CASSQSFGAYEQYF.

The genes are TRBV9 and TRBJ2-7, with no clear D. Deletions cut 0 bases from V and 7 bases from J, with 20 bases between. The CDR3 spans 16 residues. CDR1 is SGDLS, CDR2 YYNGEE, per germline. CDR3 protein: CASSVDPRSAGWEQYF. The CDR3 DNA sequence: TGTGCCAGCAGCGTAGACCCCCGTTCCGCAGGTTGGGAGCAGTACTTC.

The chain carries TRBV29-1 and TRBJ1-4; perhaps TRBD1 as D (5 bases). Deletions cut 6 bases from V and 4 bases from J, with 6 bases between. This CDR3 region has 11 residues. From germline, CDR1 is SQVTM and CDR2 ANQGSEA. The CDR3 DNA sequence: TGCAGCGTAGACAGTAATGAAAAACTGTTTTTT. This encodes CSVDSNEKLFF.